A single sample gave rise to the 28 T cell receptor beta chains below, sequenced in a study of OX40 agonist ivuxolimab in advanced cancers. The assay was immunoSEQ multiplex PCR, and TCRdb's table has in-frame clones only and misses some. The sample yields about 64,000 clones, over 80% seen once. The specimen was CD4+ or CD8+ T cells sorted from blood, collected in a trial of the OX40 agonist ivuxolimab. The receptors here all came from an adult with an advanced solid tumor such as melanoma, head and neck, liver or kidney cancer.

This rearrangement joins TRBV18 to TRBJ1-1, with D unresolved. The CDR3 is made up of 15 amino acids. V was clipped by 0 bases and J by 4 bases, with 12 bases between them. Germline values: CDR1 KGHSH, CDR2 LQKENI. Here the CDR3 reads CASSPPGSGSTEAFF. CDR3 nucleotide sequence: TGTGCCAGCTCACCACCGGGGAGTGGTTCCACTGAAGCTTTCTTT.

The chain uses TRBV7-2 and TRBJ2-2, with 9 bases fitting TRBD2. Per germline, CDR1 SGHTA and CDR2 FQGNSA. The V and J ends lost 5 bases and 3 bases, in that order; junction bases with no gene match: 4. The CDR3 totals 15 residues. The CDR3 nucleotides read TGTGCCAGCAGCCTGACTAGCGGTTACACCGGGGAGCTGTTTTTT. It translates to CASSLTSGYTGELFF.

The chain is built from TRBV5-5 and TRBJ2-1, with D possibly TRBD1 on 6 matching bases. V shed 3 bases and J shed 0 bases, with 16 bases lying between them. The CDR3 runs to 17 residues. The V gene's germline CDR1 is SGHKS and CDR2 YYEKEE (reference sequence). The CDR3 DNA sequence: TGTGCCAGCAGCTCCTCAATTGACAGGTTCTCCTACAATGAGCAGTTCTTC. Amino acid sequence: CASSSSIDRFSYNEQFF. Combining the CDR3 with reference TRBV5-5 and TRBJ2-1 gives the whole variable domain DAGVTQSPTHLIKTRGQQVTLRCSPISGHKSVSWYQQVLGQGPQFIFQYYEKEERGRGNFPDRFSARQFPNYSSELNVNALLLGDSALYLCASSSSIDRFSYNEQFFGPGTRLTVL.

The CDR3 here is CASMAPNMNTEAFF. CDR3 sequence (DNA): TGTGCCAGCATGGCACCAAATATGAACACTGAAGCTTTCTTT. The rearrangement uses TRBV2 and TRBJ1-1; D remains ambiguous. CDR3 length: 14 amino acids. The V end was cut by 7 bases, the J end by 0 bases, with 12 bases between. The germline gives CDR1 SNHLY, CDR2 FYNNEI.

This clone was observed a few times. The CDR3 region is CASSSEDRLISYEQYF. The CDR3 DNA follows: TGTGCCAGCAGTTCCGAGGACAGGCTCATCTCCTACGAGCAGTACTTC. The gene calls are TRBV28 and TRBJ2-7, with 7 bases fitting TRBD1. The CDR3 spans 16 residues. The germline V gene has CDR1 MDHEN and CDR2 SYDVKM. V shed 4 bases and J 0 bases; nucleotides not matched to a gene: 9. Variable domain in full (rest from reference TRBV28 and TRBJ2-7): DVKVTQSSRYLVKRTGEKVFLECVQDMDHENMFWYRQDPGLGLRLIYFSYDVKMKEKGDIPEGYSVSREKKERFSLILESASTNQTSMYLCASSSEDRLISYEQYFGPGTRLTVT.

This clone was detected a few times. The CDR3 DNA follows: TGTGCCAGCAGCTTGGGGGGCTTCAATTCGGCCCTCCACTTT. It encodes CASSLGGFNSALHF. The chain joins TRBV5-6 to TRBJ1-6; tentative D call: TRBD1 (5 bases). The germline V gene has CDR1 SGHDT and CDR2 YYEEEE. V was trimmed by 0 bases and J by 14 bases, leaving 15 bases between them. The CDR3 runs to 14 residues.

V and J are TRBV28 and TRBJ1-2; D not resolved. Germline V gives CDR1 MDHEN, CDR2 SYDVKM. Trimming removed 4 bases from V and 0 bases from J, with 3 bases in between. CDR3 length equals 12 residues. CDR3 amino acids: CASSWANYGYTF. The CDR3 DNA reads TGTGCCAGCAGTTGGGCTAACTATGGCTACACCTTC.

The J gene is TRBJ1-4, the V gene TRBV27; 8 bases are shared with TRBD1. V was clipped by 5 bases and J by 8 bases; unmatched bases: 7. The CDR3 has 14 residues. The germline CDR1 and CDR2 sequences are MNHEY and SMNVEV (reference sequence). The CDR3 loop is CASSQQGALEKLFF. In DNA form, the CDR3 reads TGTGCCAGCAGTCAGCAGGGGGCACTGGAAAAACTGTTTTTT.

The chain links TRBV11-2 to TRBJ2-7; 10 bases line up with TRBD1. V dropped 4 bases and J dropped 3; count of bases not matched to a gene: 3. Germline CDR1 SGHAT, CDR2 FQNNGV. This CDR3 is built from 14 residues. The CDR3: CASSSGTGDYEQYF. DNA for the CDR3: TGTGCCAGCAGCTCCGGGACAGGGGACTACGAGCAGTACTTC.

This clone showed up just once. The CDR3 DNA is TGTGCCAGTAATTCGGGGGACACCAACTACGAGCAGTACTTC. Encoded protein: CASNSGDTNYEQYF. This sequence joins TRBV6-1 and TRBJ2-7; either TRBD1 or TRBD2 may fit D (6 bases each). CDR3 length equals 14 residues. The germline V gene encodes CDR1 MNHNS and CDR2 SASEGT. Deletions cut 9 bases from V and 3 bases from J, with 18 bases between.

The chain combines TRBV7-8 with TRBJ2-5; D possibly uses TRBD1 or TRBD2 (5 bases each). From germline, CDR1 is SGHVS and CDR2 FQNEAQ. This CDR3 is built from 12 residues. Trimming shortened V by 3 bases and J by 7 bases, and 9 bases separated the two germline ends. The CDR3, as DNA: TGTGCCAGCAGCTTGGGGGTGGGGACCCAGTACTTC. Protein product: CASSLGVGTQYF.

The chain recombines TRBV14 with TRBJ1-1; TRBD1 matches at 7 bases. CDR3 length: 18 amino acids. The germline gives CDR1 SGHDN, CDR2 FVKESK. V gave up 0 bases and J gave up 3 bases; unmatched junction bases: 13. CDR3 sequence: CASSQDKGQSKRHTEAFF. As DNA, the CDR3 is TGTGCCAGCAGCCAAGATAAGGGACAGTCTAAAAGGCACACTGAAGCTTTCTTT.

The rearrangement joins TRBV28 to TRBJ2-7; 7 nucleotides line up with TRBD2. The V gene's germline CDR1 is MDHEN and CDR2 SYDVKM. This CDR3 is 12 amino acids long. The V segment lost 7 bases and the J segment 3 bases; nucleotides outside the gene matches: 3. The CDR3 nucleotides are TGTGCCAGCACGCGGGGGATCTACGAGCAGTACTTC. Translating it yields CASTRGIYEQYF. Based on the CDR3 plus reference TRBV28 and TRBJ2-7, the full variable domain is DVKVTQSSRYLVKRTGEKVFLECVQDMDHENMFWYRQDPGLGLRLIYFSYDVKMKEKGDIPEGYSVSREKKERFSLILESASTNQTSMYLCASTRGIYEQYFGPGTRLTVT.

This clone was recorded a few times. J is TRBJ2-1 and V is TRBV7-2, with a possible D match to TRBD1 (5 bases). V gave up 5 bases and J gave up 2 bases, with 16 bases separating them. The CDR3 runs to 16 residues. CDR1 and CDR2 from the germline V gene are SGHTA and FQGNSA. The CDR3 bases are TGTGCCAGCAGCCATCTGGTAGGGGATGCCTACAATGAGCAGTTCTTC. It is translated as CASSHLVGDAYNEQFF.

V gene TRBV28 combines with J gene TRBJ1-1; D gene uncertain. The germline gives CDR1 MDHEN, CDR2 SYDVKM. There are 12 residues in the CDR3. V was trimmed by 2 bases and J by 6 bases, leaving 7 bases between them. CDR3 amino acids: CASSLTGAEAFF. CDR3 bases: TGTGCCAGCAGTTTAACCGGCGCTGAAGCTTTCTTT. Looking up the rest from reference TRBV28 and TRBJ1-1 gives the full variable domain: DVKVTQSSRYLVKRTGEKVFLECVQDMDHENMFWYRQDPGLGLRLIYFSYDVKMKEKGDIPEGYSVSREKKERFSLILESASTNQTSMYLCASSLTGAEAFFGQGTRLTVV.

The chain recombines TRBV5-1 with TRBJ2-5, with 8 bases matching TRBD1. The CDR3 has 15 amino acids. Germline values: CDR1 SGHRS, CDR2 YFSETQ. J lost 5 bases, V lost 2 bases, and 8 bases had no gene match. CDR3 region: CASSFGRGLGETQYF. Written as DNA, the CDR3 is TGCGCCAGCAGCTTCGGCAGGGGGCTGGGGGAGACCCAGTACTTC.

This clone was detected only once. This chain uses TRBV15 with TRBJ2-4; D gene ambiguous. Trimming pared 1 base from V and 0 bases from J, leaving 4 bases between. CDR3 length: 14 amino acids. Germline CDR1 and CDR2: LNHNV and YYDKDF (reference sequence). This CDR3 is CATSRGLAKNIQYF. The CDR3 DNA reads as TGTGCCACCAGCAGAGGGCTAGCCAAAAACATTCAGTACTTC.

This chain joins TRBV5-1 and TRBJ2-1; TRBD2 might be the D (7 bases). V lost 7 bases to trimming and J lost 9 bases, with 20 bases between them. Germline V gene data show CDR1 as SGHRS and CDR2 as YFSETQ. CDR3 length: 14 amino acids. This chain's CDR3 is CASLELGGPGEQFF. The CDR3 DNA sequence: TGCGCCAGCCTAGAACTGGGGGGGCCCGGTGAGCAGTTCTTC.

The V call is TRBV15, the J call TRBJ2-1, with D perhaps matching TRBD2 (6 bases). Germline V gives CDR1 LNHNV, CDR2 YYDKDF (reference sequence). Trimming left V 2 bases short and J 3 bases short, with 11 bases between. The CDR3 has 15 residues. CDR3 residues: CATSRPGLNYNEQFF. CDR3 bases: TGTGCCACCAGCAGACCGGGACTTAACTACAATGAGCAGTTCTTC.

The chain links TRBV19 to TRBJ1-5; D may be TRBD1 (6 bases). The CDR3 contains 15 residues. V was trimmed by 6 bases and J by 3 bases, leaving 15 bases between them. CDR1 is LNHDA, CDR2 SQIVND, per germline (reference sequence). The CDR3 here is CASRAGTTNNQPQHF. Here the CDR3 DNA reads TGTGCCAGTAGGGCCGGGACAACAAACAATCAGCCCCAGCATTTT.

V usage is TRBV18 and J usage is TRBJ2-3; D is undetermined. Trimming removed 6 bases from V and 0 bases from J, with 16 bases in between. Germline V lookup: CDR1 KGHSH, CDR2 LQKENI. CDR3 length: 16 amino acids. The CDR3 sequence: CASSLLDRTSTDTQYF. CDR3 DNA sequence: TGTGCCAGCTCTCTACTTGACCGTACTAGCACAGATACGCAGTATTTT.

The V and J genes are TRBV18 and TRBJ2-7; TRBD1 matches 9 bases. The J segment lost 6 bases and the V segment lost 3 bases, leaving 6 bases of the junction unmatched. The CDR3 has 14 residues. Germline CDR1 KGHSH, CDR2 LQKENI. The chain's CDR3 is CASSPGTGLIEQYF. In nucleotides, the CDR3 is TGTGCCAGCTCACCCGGGACAGGGCTGATCGAGCAGTACTTC.

The chain uses TRBV6-5 and TRBJ1-4; D possibly corresponds to TRBD1 (5 bases). CDR1 and CDR2 from the germline V gene are MNHEY and SVGAGI. This CDR3 spans 13 amino acids. Between the trimmed V and J ends, which lost 10 bases and 4 bases, there was a span of 13 bases. CDR3 in amino acids: CATWDRDNEKLFF. As DNA, the CDR3 is TGTGCCACCTGGGACCGAGATAATGAAAAACTGTTTTTT.

This chain joins TRBV19 and TRBJ1-1; tentative D call: TRBD1 (5 bases). The CDR3 runs to 17 residues. CDR1 is LNHDA, CDR2 SQIVND, per germline (reference sequence). V lost 4 bases and J lost 0, with 18 bases in between. The CDR3 here is CASSRGLQWTVNTEAFF. CDR3 nucleotide sequence: TGTGCCAGTAGTAGGGGCCTTCAATGGACGGTGAACACTGAAGCTTTCTTT.

V gene TRBV19 combines with J gene TRBJ1-1, with D perhaps matching TRBD1 (5 bases). This CDR3 spans 14 amino acids. V gave up 7 bases and J gave up 1 base, with 13 bases separating them. Germline loops: CDR1 LNHDA, CDR2 SQIVND (reference sequence). CDR3 nucleotides: TGTGCCAGTATCCGAACCGACAGGAACACTGAAGCTTTCTTT. Residues: CASIRTDRNTEAFF.

The chain couples TRBV29-1 to TRBJ2-7; a weak D match, TRBD1 (6 bases). Trimming took 4 bases from V and 3 from J, leaving 16 bases between them. The CDR3 spans 14 residues. The germline gives CDR1 SQVTM, CDR2 ANQGSEA. The CDR3 DNA is TGCAGCGTTGTAGGGGACACACTTCTCTACGAGCAGTACTTC. Amino acids: CSVVGDTLLYEQYF.

This rearrangement joins TRBV6-6 to TRBJ1-3; 9 bases are shared with TRBD1. The CDR3 runs 15 residues. The germline V gene has CDR1 MNHNY and CDR2 SVGAGI (reference sequence). Trimming took 2 bases from V and 4 from J; bases not matched to a gene: 3. CDR3 sequence reads: CASSYAQGAGNTIYF. The CDR3 DNA is TGTGCCAGCAGTTACGCACAGGGGGCCGGAAACACCATATATTTT.

The chain couples TRBV30 to TRBJ1-3; the D gene is possibly TRBD1 (6 bases). V lost 4 bases, J lost 2 bases, and 9 bases lay in between. The CDR3 length is 13 residues. CDR1 is GTSNPN, CDR2 SVGIG, per germline (reference sequence). CDR3 bases: TGTGCCTGGACAGGGGTAACTGGAAACACCATATATTTT. Its translation: CAWTGVTGNTIYF.